This passage covers 14 T cell receptor beta chains from one sample sequenced in a study of shared clonotypes between healthy human individuals. Profiled with immunoSEQ multiplex PCR; TCRdb holds only in-frame clones, not every one. This table holds about 490,000 clones, around 80% found once. The sample consisted of PBMCs. Receptors were obtained from a woman aged 40 to 50 in good health. Some clones in this sample may be carry-over from other donors' samples.

The J gene is TRBJ2-7, the V gene TRBV7-2; 8 bases align to TRBD2. The CDR3 sequence is 16 residues long. With 5 bases clipped from V and 2 bases from J, the junction kept 11 bases outside the gene matches. Germline V gene sequence: CDR1 SGHTA, CDR2 FQGNSA. CDR3 coding DNA: TGTGCCAGCAGCACGTCCGGGACTAGTGGGACCTACGAGCAGTACTTC. Its protein is CASSTSGTSGTYEQYF. The full variable domain, with the rest looked up from reference TRBV7-2 and TRBJ2-7, is GAGVSQSPSNKVTEKGKDVELRCDPISGHTALYWYRQSLGQGLEFLIYFQGNSAPDKSGLPSDRFSAERTGGSVSTLTIQRTQQEDSAVYLCASSTSGTSGTYEQYFGPGTRLTVT.

This clone was seen at least ten times. This chain uses TRBV7-9 with TRBJ2-7; no clear D gene. Germline CDR1 SEHNR, CDR2 FQNEAQ (reference sequence). The CDR3 spans 16 residues. V was clipped by 1 base and J by 7 bases, with 20 bases between them. CDR3: CASSLVGKLVGGEQYF. The CDR3 DNA reads as TGTGCCAGCAGCTTAGTAGGAAAACTGGTGGGCGGTGAGCAGTACTTC.

The DNA of the CDR3 is TGTGCCAGCAGCAAAGACAGGGTGACGAATCAGCCCCAGCATTTT. It codes for CASSKDRVTNQPQHF. This chain connects TRBV7-2 to TRBJ1-5; 7 bases are a match to TRBD1. V shed 5 bases and J 4 bases; nucleotides not matched to a gene: 8. CDR1 and CDR2 from the germline V gene are SGHTA and FQGNSA. The CDR3 consists of 15 residues.

The CDR3 loop is CASSTTSGVGNEQFF. The DNA for the CDR3 is TGTGCCAGCAGCACCACTAGCGGGGTGGGGAATGAGCAGTTCTTC. This sequence joins TRBV28 and TRBJ2-1; 10 bases map to TRBD2. Per the germline V gene, CDR1 is MDHEN and CDR2 is SYDVKM. The CDR3 runs 15 residues. Losses at the gene ends were 6 bases for V and 7 bases for J; bases not matched to a gene: 9.

The V and J genes are TRBV27 and TRBJ2-5; 14 nucleotides align to TRBD2. V was pared by 5 bases and J by 7 bases, with 9 bases of the junction left unmatched. The CDR3 totals 16 residues. Per the germline V gene, CDR1 is MNHEY and CDR2 is SMNVEV (reference sequence). CDR3 protein: CASSPPGLAGVGTQYF. The CDR3 DNA follows: TGTGCCAGCAGTCCGCCGGGACTAGCGGGAGTTGGGACCCAGTACTTC.

This clone showed up just once. The chain links TRBV11-2 to TRBJ2-2; D is unresolved. The CDR3 loop spans 16 amino acids. The germline gives CDR1 SGHAT, CDR2 FQNNGV. V lost 1 base to trimming and J lost 0 bases, with 9 bases between them. CDR3 in amino acids: CASSLGVNPNTGELFF. CDR3 nucleotide sequence: TGTGCCAGCAGCTTAGGGGTCAACCCGAACACCGGGGAGCTGTTTTTT. Complete variable domain (other parts from reference TRBV11-2 and TRBJ2-2): EAGVAQSPRYKIIEKRQSVAFWCNPISGHATLYWYQQILGQGPKLLIQFQNNGVVDDSQLPKDRFSAERLKGVDSTLKIQPAKLEDSAVYLCASSLGVNPNTGELFFGEGSRLTVL.

The chain is built from TRBV7-9 and TRBJ1-2; 8 positions agree with TRBD1. Per the germline V gene, CDR1 is SEHNR and CDR2 is FQNEAQ (reference sequence). The V gene end was trimmed by 5 bases and the J gene end by 6 bases; junction bases not matched to a gene: 17. CDR3 size: 17 residues. In nucleotides, the CDR3 is TGTGCCAGCAGCCGATCGGTAGGGGCAGGGGGCAGAGATGGCTACACCTTC. Residues: CASSRSVGAGGRDGYTF. The full variable domain, completed using reference TRBV7-9 and TRBJ1-2, is DTGVSQNPRHKITKRGQNVTFRCDPISEHNRLYWYRQTLGQGPEFLTYFQNEAQLEKSRLLSDRFSAERPKGSFSTLEIQRTEQGDSAMYLCASSRSVGAGGRDGYTFGSGTRLTVV.

This chain joins TRBV11-2 and TRBJ2-5; the D gene could be TRBD1 or TRBD2 (7 bases each). V lost 5 bases to trimming and J lost 7 bases, with 20 bases between them. The germline V gene encodes CDR1 SGHAT and CDR2 FQNNGV. This CDR3 has 15 residues. CDR3 sequence reads: CASSQGGDVGGTQYF. The CDR3 bases are TGTGCCAGCAGCCAGGGGGGGGATGTTGGTGGGACCCAGTACTTC.

This clone was found once. The rearrangement uses TRBV28 and TRBJ2-7, with 9 bases matching TRBD2. J lost 6 bases, V lost 3 bases, and 6 bases had no gene match. The germline V gene encodes CDR1 MDHEN and CDR2 SYDVKM. The CDR3 sequence is 14 residues long. CDR3 amino acids: CASSLIAGAREQYF. CDR3 DNA: TGTGCCAGCAGTTTGATAGCGGGAGCCCGCGAGCAGTACTTC.

The chain has TRBV6-5 and TRBJ2-3; 10 bases are shared with TRBD1. The germline gives CDR1 MNHEY, CDR2 SVGAGI. V lost 7 bases and J lost 6; bases outside the gene matches: 10. CDR3 length: 15 residues. The CDR3 reads CASKTRQGAGDTQYF. The CDR3 DNA reads TGTGCCAGCAAAACACGACAGGGGGCGGGGGATACGCAGTATTTT.

J is TRBJ2-1 and V is TRBV7-9; tentatively, D is TRBD1 or TRBD2 (6 bases each). Germline CDR1 SEHNR, CDR2 FQNEAQ (reference sequence). The CDR3 runs 14 residues. Trimming left V 5 bases short and J 4 bases short, with 12 bases between. CDR3 nucleotides: TGTGCCAGCAGCCCCAGGGGACTTTACAATGAGCAGTTCTTC. Protein: CASSPRGLYNEQFF. The variable domain in full, with the rest retrieved from reference TRBV7-9 and TRBJ2-1, is DTGVSQNPRHKITKRGQNVTFRCDPISEHNRLYWYRQTLGQGPEFLTYFQNEAQLEKSRLLSDRFSAERPKGSFSTLEIQRTEQGDSAMYLCASSPRGLYNEQFFGPGTRLTVL.

The rearrangement uses TRBV6-1 and TRBJ1-1; D is perhaps TRBD1 (6 bases). Germline V gene sequence: CDR1 MNHNS, CDR2 SASEGT. V was trimmed by 6 bases and J by 0 bases, leaving 11 bases between them. The CDR3 has 14 amino acids. DNA of the CDR3: TGTGCCAGCAGGCAGGGGCTGGTGAACACTGAAGCTTTCTTT. This gives the protein CASRQGLVNTEAFF.

The CDR3 is CASSFGTSGYEQYF. The CDR3 nucleotides are TGTGCCAGCAGTTTCGGGACTAGCGGGTACGAGCAGTACTTC. The chain has TRBV27 and TRBJ2-5; 12 nucleotides agree with TRBD2. The J call may be incorrect, as the DNA end agrees better with TRBJ2-7. This CDR3 comprises 14 residues. Germline V gives CDR1 MNHEY, CDR2 SMNVEV (reference sequence).

This rearrangement joins TRBV6-4 to TRBJ2-1; 7 positions match TRBD2. The CDR3 has 13 residues. J was trimmed by 9 bases and V by 5 bases; bases with no gene match: 7. The germline CDR1 and CDR2 sequences are MRHNA and SNTAGT. CDR3: CASSPGTTIEQFF. The CDR3 coding sequence is TGTGCCAGCAGTCCCGGGACTACCATTGAGCAGTTCTTC.